The 11 T cell receptor beta chains listed next were all sequenced from one sample in a study of sequential checkpoint blockade in melanoma. Treatment of the sample: randomized to nivolumab then ipilimumab (arm A) or the reverse (arm B). Only in-frame clones appear in the TCRdb table, and some are missing; sequencing was by immunoSEQ multiplex PCR. The top ten clones hold 9.5% to 15% of a sample with about 40,000 clones, just over 85% of them seen once. The material was CD8+ T cells sorted from blood (inferred from file names), obtained from a patient given nivolumab and ipilimumab in sequence. These receptors all come from a human donor with melanoma.

The chain is built from TRBV9 and TRBJ2-5; D is possibly TRBD1 (6 bases). The CDR3 extends over 15 amino acids. V was cut by 0 bases and J by 1 base, with 10 bases left in between. Germline assignment: CDR1 SGDLS and CDR2 YYNGEE. The CDR3 loop reads CASSVVGAGQETQYF. The CDR3 coding sequence is TGTGCCAGCAGCGTAGTGGGGGCAGGCCAAGAGACCCAGTACTTC.

The chain links TRBV11-3 to TRBJ2-3, with 13 bases that match TRBD2. Germline CDR1 is SGHNT and CDR2 is YENEEA. This CDR3 is 18 amino acids long. Germline trimming cut 3 bases from V and 5 bases from J; bases unmatched to any gene: 11. The CDR3 nucleotides are TGTGCCAGCAGCTTGAGAAACGGACTAGCGGGAGAGGGAGATACGCAGTATTTT. Its protein product is CASSLRNGLAGEGDTQYF.

This rearrangement joins TRBV4-3 to TRBJ1-4; D is uncertain. The germline V and J ends were trimmed by 0 bases and 6 bases, with 11 bases remaining between them. The CDR3 loop spans 15 amino acids. CDR1 and CDR2 (germline): LGHNA, YSLEER. CDR3 coding DNA: TGCGCCAGCAGCCAAGATCTCCAACAGTATGAAAAACTGTTTTTT. Residues: CASSQDLQQYEKLFF.

The rearrangement joins TRBV28 to TRBJ1-4; D remains unclear. From germline, CDR1 is MDHEN and CDR2 SYDVKM. V dropped 3 bases and J dropped 6 bases, with 2 bases sitting between them. There are 11 residues in the CDR3. CDR3 nucleotide sequence: TGTGCCAGCAGTTTCGATGAAAAACTGTTTTTT. This sequence encodes CASSFDEKLFF.

A remark on this clone: Other DNA sequences of this sample code for an identical CDR3. This chain links TRBV27 with TRBJ2-7; perhaps TRBD1 as D (6 bases). Germline V CDR1 and CDR2: MNHEY, SMNVEV (reference sequence). CDR3 length: 14 residues. The V and J ends lost 3 bases and 4 bases respectively, with 13 bases between them. CDR3 nucleotide sequence: TGTGCCAGCAGTTTCGGACAGACCGGATACGAGCAGTACTTC. Translating it yields CASSFGQTGYEQYF.

The gene calls are TRBV27 and TRBJ1-2, with D unresolved. CDR1 and CDR2 from the germline V gene are MNHEY and SMNVEV (reference sequence). The CDR3 is 14 amino acids. V lost 6 bases, J lost 2 bases, and 13 bases lay in between. CDR3 nucleotides: TGTGCCAGCAGACCCCATGACGGGAACTATGGCTACACCTTC. It specifies CASRPHDGNYGYTF.

The count of this clone is one. The rearrangement uses TRBV2 and TRBJ2-3, with D perhaps matching TRBD2 (5 bases). CDR1 SNHLY and CDR2 FYNNEI come from the germline V gene. Between the trimmed V and J ends, which lost 3 bases and 2 bases, there was a span of 12 bases. The CDR3 extends over 15 amino acids. The CDR3 protein is CASSEFSGYTDTQYF. The CDR3 region has the DNA TGTGCCAGCAGTGAGTTTTCGGGGTACACAGATACGCAGTATTTT.

This clone was counted once. The gene calls are TRBV27 and TRBJ2-5, with 12 bases matching TRBD2. Germline loops: CDR1 MNHEY, CDR2 SMNVEV (reference sequence). There are 14 residues in the CDR3. Losses at the gene ends were 5 bases for V and 6 bases for J; bases not matched to a gene: 4. In nucleotides, the CDR3 is TGTGCCAGCAGTAGACTAGCGGGAGAAAAGACCCAGTACTTC. It codes for CASSRLAGEKTQYF.

DNA for the CDR3: TGTGCCTGGGGGGGGACAGGGATTAGGGAAAAACTGTTTTTT. It codes for CAWGGTGIREKLFF. V and J are TRBV30 and TRBJ1-4; TRBD1 matches 9 bases. With V trimmed by 5 bases and J by 8 bases, 9 bases remained unmatched. The germline gives CDR1 GTSNPN, CDR2 SVGIG (reference sequence). There are 14 residues in the CDR3.

The chain has TRBV19 and TRBJ2-1; TRBD2 is a possible D gene (5 bases). This CDR3 is 13 amino acids long. The germline V and J ends were trimmed by 10 bases and 0 bases, with 10 bases remaining between them. The germline V gene has CDR1 LNHDA and CDR2 SQIVND (reference sequence). The DNA for the CDR3 is TGTGCCACCACTAGTTACTCCTACAATGAGCAGTTCTTC. The encoded protein is CATTSYSYNEQFF. Combining the CDR3 with reference TRBV19 and TRBJ2-1 gives the whole variable domain DGGITQSPKYLFRKEGQNVTLSCEQNLNHDAMYWYRQDPGQGLRLIYYSQIVNDFQKGDIAEGYSVSREKKESFPLTVTSAQKNPTAFYLCATTSYSYNEQFFGPGTRLTVL.

This chain joins TRBV9 and TRBJ2-5, with D uncertain. This CDR3 region has 15 residues. Deletions cut 0 bases from V and 1 base from J, with 10 bases between. From germline, CDR1 is SGDLS and CDR2 YYNGEE. The CDR3 coding sequence is TGTGCCAGCAGCGTAGGGTACGGTCTCCAAGAGACCCAGTACTTC. Translation gives CASSVGYGLQETQYF.